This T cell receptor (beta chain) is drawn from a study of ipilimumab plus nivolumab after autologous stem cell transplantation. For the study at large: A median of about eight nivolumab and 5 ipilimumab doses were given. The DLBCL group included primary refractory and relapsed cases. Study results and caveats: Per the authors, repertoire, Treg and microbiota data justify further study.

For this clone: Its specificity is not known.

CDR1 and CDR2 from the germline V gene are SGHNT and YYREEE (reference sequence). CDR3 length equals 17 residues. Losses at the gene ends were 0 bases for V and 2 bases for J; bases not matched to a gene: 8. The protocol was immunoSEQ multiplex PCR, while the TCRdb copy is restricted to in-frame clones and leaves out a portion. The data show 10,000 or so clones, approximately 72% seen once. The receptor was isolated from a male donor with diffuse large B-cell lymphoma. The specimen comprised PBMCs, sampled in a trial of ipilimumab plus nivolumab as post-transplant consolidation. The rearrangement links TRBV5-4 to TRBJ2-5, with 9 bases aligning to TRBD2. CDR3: CASSLGGAGGAQETQYF. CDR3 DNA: TGTGCCAGCAGCTTGGGGGGGGCGGGGGGGGCTCAAGAGACCCAGTACTTC.